The clone carrying this T cell receptor (beta chain) turned up a few times. Its antigen remains unknown. Preparation of the bulk TCR libraries relied on previously described methods and listed TCR primers. TCRdb ran MiXCR on the PCR reads and lists one entry per CDR3 protein. The sample carries around 300,000 distinct CDR3 sequences, over 20% recorded once. The record originates from a study of molecular identifiers for immune sequencing clone quantification. Broader study findings: Highly expanded clone sizes could be underestimated through barcode sharing by identical TCR molecules. Jurkat TCR RNA spiked in from one cell could reportedly be detected among about a million naive cells.

The ends were cut back, 4 bases at V and 8 bases at J, with 18 bases in the middle. The germline CDR1 and CDR2 sequences are PRHDT and FYEKMQ (reference sequence). The CDR3 contains 16 residues. Sorted naive CD8 T cells were those defined as CD8+CD4-CCR7+CD45RA+. The sample taken for sequencing was naive CD8+ T cells from blood, with Jurkat cell RNA spiked in. Subset given: FACS-sorted CD8+CD4-CCR7+CD45RA+ naive T cells. This TCR was recovered from a human donor in good health. Some libraries in this study had Jurkat cell RNA spiked in. The gene calls are TRBV13 and TRBJ1-6; no reliable D call. The CDR3 DNA sequence: TGTGCCAGCAGCTCCGGAGAGGGAAGGTCTGATTCACCCCTCCACTTT. Protein sequence: CASSSGEGRSDSPLHF.